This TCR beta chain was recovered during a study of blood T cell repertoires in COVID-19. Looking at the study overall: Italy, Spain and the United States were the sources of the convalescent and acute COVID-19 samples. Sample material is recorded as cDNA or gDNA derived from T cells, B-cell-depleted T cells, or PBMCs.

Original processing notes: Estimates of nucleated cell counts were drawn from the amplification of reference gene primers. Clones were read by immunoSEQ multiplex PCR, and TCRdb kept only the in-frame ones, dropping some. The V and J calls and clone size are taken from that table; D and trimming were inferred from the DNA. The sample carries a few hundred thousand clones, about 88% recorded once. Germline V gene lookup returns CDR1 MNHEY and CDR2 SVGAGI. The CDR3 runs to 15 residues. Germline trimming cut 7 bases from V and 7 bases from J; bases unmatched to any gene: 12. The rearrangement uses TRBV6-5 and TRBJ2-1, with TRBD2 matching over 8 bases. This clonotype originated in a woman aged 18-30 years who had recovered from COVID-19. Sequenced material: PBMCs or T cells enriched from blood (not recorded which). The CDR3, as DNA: TGTGCCAGCACCCAAGCCGGGGGGGGCTGGAATGAGCAGTTCTTC. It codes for CASTQAGGGWNEQFF.